The 31 T cell receptor beta chains below all came from one sample that was sequenced in a study of graft-versus-host responses after intestinal transplantation. Only in-frame clones appear in the TCRdb table, and some are missing; sequencing was by immunoSEQ multiplex PCR. The sample records some 110,000 clones, approximately 90% being singletons. No antigen has been assigned to these receptors. Sample: unstimulated CD4+ T cells sorted from spleen or lymph node cells, taken before intestinal transplant. The receptors derive from a human donor who received an intestinal transplant.

This chain joins TRBV19 and TRBJ1-1, with a tentative D call TRBD1 (5 bases). The CDR3 runs 17 residues. The germline V and J ends were trimmed by 7 bases and 2 bases, with 23 bases remaining between them. The germline V gene encodes CDR1 LNHDA and CDR2 SQIVND (reference sequence). The CDR3 sequence: CASTPGANRYFNTEAFF. The CDR3, as DNA: TGTGCCAGTACCCCTGGGGCTAACAGGTATTTTAACACTGAAGCTTTCTTT.

The rearrangement joins TRBV28 to TRBJ2-7; possibly TRBD2 for D (6 bases). The CDR3 spans 13 residues. CDR1 is MDHEN, CDR2 SYDVKM, per germline. V gave up 5 bases and J gave up 1 base, with 9 bases separating them. The CDR3 is CASSGGMSYEQYF. The DNA for the CDR3 is TGTGCCAGCAGTGGCGGGATGTCCTACGAGCAGTACTTC.

This chain links TRBV27 with TRBJ2-3, with TRBD1 matching 7 bases. The germline gives CDR1 MNHEY, CDR2 SMNVEV (reference sequence). This CDR3 region has 15 residues. The trim removed 6 bases at V and 2 bases at J, leaving 8 bases unmatched. CDR3 sequence reads: CASRRQGTSTDTQYF. The DNA for the CDR3 is TGTGCCAGCAGACGACAGGGAACCTCCACAGATACGCAGTATTTT.

The chain links TRBV18 to TRBJ1-5; 7 nucleotides line up with TRBD1. The germline CDR1 and CDR2 sequences are KGHSH and LQKENI. CDR3 size: 15 residues. Losses at the gene ends were 2 bases for V and 4 bases for J; bases not matched to a gene: 5. As DNA, the CDR3 is TGTGCCAGCTCACCATGGACAGGCACTAATCAGCCCCAGCATTTT. As protein: CASSPWTGTNQPQHF.

The CDR3 sequence: CASIRAGTGNTGELFF. For the CDR3, the DNA is TGTGCCAGTATTCGTGCCGGGACAGGTAACACCGGGGAGCTGTTTTTT. The chain employs TRBV19 and TRBJ2-2; 8 bases align to TRBD1. V lost 7 bases and J lost 2; bases outside the gene matches: 9. This CDR3 is 16 amino acids long. Germline values: CDR1 LNHDA, CDR2 SQIVND (reference sequence).

Only a few counts were recorded for this clone. J is TRBJ1-5 and V is TRBV6-1; TRBD1 aligns across 7 bases. CDR1 MNHNS and CDR2 SASEGT come from the germline V gene. V shed 4 bases, J shed 2 bases, and the junction held 2 bases outside the gene matches. There are 14 residues in the CDR3. The CDR3 sequence: CASSVDRGNQPQHF. DNA of the CDR3: TGTGCCAGCAGTGTTGACAGGGGCAATCAGCCCCAGCATTTT.

V and J are TRBV5-4 and TRBJ2-3, with a weak D call TRBD1 (5 bases). V dropped 4 bases and J dropped 2 bases, with 14 bases sitting between them. Per germline, CDR1 SGHNT and CDR2 YYREEE (reference sequence). The CDR3 extends over 15 amino acids. CDR3: CASSPAAGYTDTQYF. The CDR3 DNA reads as TGTGCCAGCAGCCCGGCAGCAGGGTACACAGATACGCAGTATTTT.

The J gene is TRBJ1-2, the V gene TRBV9; D is perhaps TRBD1 (6 bases). The germline V gene encodes CDR1 SGDLS and CDR2 YYNGEE. Trimming removed 10 bases at V and 4 bases at J, with 8 bases between. This CDR3 has 10 residues. The DNA for the CDR3 is TGTGCCGGGACATTCTATGGCTACACCTTC. It translates to CAGTFYGYTF.

The V and J genes are TRBV5-6 and TRBJ1-1; a possible D gene is TRBD1 (5 bases). The CDR3 is 15 residues long. The V gene lost 0 bases and the J gene lost 4 bases, with 13 bases spanning the gap. CDR1 and CDR2 from the germline V gene are SGHDT and YYEEEE. The CDR3 nucleotides read TGTGCCAGCAGCTTGGGGCAGGGCTGGGGCACTGAAGCTTTCTTT. It codes for CASSLGQGWGTEAFF.

Here the CDR3 DNA reads TGTGCCAGCAGCGTAGAGGTAGCGGGGGTGTACGAGCAGTACTTC. It codes for CASSVEVAGVYEQYF. The J gene is TRBJ2-7, the V gene TRBV9; 9 bases match TRBD2. J gave up 4 bases and V 0 bases, and 5 bases lay outside the gene matches. The CDR3 length is 15 residues. Per the germline V gene, CDR1 is SGDLS and CDR2 is YYNGEE.

This clone was detected a few times. The rearrangement joins TRBV6-1 to TRBJ1-3; 7 positions agree with TRBD1. After removal of 8 bases from V and 0 bases from J, the junction contained 4 bases not matched to a gene. Germline values: CDR1 MNHNS, CDR2 SASEGT. The CDR3 contains 14 residues. The CDR3 reads CASGTVRSGNTIYF. As DNA, the CDR3 is TGTGCCAGCGGGACAGTTCGCTCTGGAAACACCATATATTTT.

This clone was observed a handful of times. The chain uses TRBV6-5 and TRBJ1-2; perhaps TRBD1 as D (6 bases). Trimming shortened V by 8 bases and J by 4 bases, and 11 bases separated the two germline ends. The germline gives CDR1 MNHEY, CDR2 SVGAGI. This CDR3 spans 12 amino acids. The CDR3 sequence is CASRLQGYGYTF. The CDR3 nucleotides are TGTGCCAGCCGCCTACAGGGCTATGGCTACACCTTC.

V is TRBV7-6 and J is TRBJ2-2, with 9 bases that match TRBD2. Trimming at V came to 4 bases and at J to 7 bases, leaving 10 bases not matched to a gene. Germline CDR1 is SGHVS and CDR2 is FNYEAQ. This CDR3 region has 16 residues. The CDR3 DNA follows: TGTGCCAGCAGCTACCCTAGCGGGGAATTGGGCGGGGAGCTGTTTTTT. Translating it yields CASSYPSGELGGELFF.

Written as DNA, the CDR3 is TGTGCCAGCAGCTCCCATGACAGCCGCTCCTACGAGCAGTACTTC. It is translated as CASSSHDSRSYEQYF. The chain uses TRBV5-5 and TRBJ2-7; tentative D call: TRBD1 (5 bases). Germline V CDR1 and CDR2: SGHKS, YYEKEE (reference sequence). The V end was cut by 3 bases, the J end by 0 bases, with 13 bases between. CDR3 length: 15 residues.

V is TRBV15 and J is TRBJ2-7; TRBD2 might be the D (6 bases). V was trimmed by 0 bases and J by 3 bases, leaving 15 bases between them. The CDR3 length is 16 residues. Germline V CDR1 and CDR2: LNHNV, YYDKDF (reference sequence). The CDR3 reads CATSRDREAGNYEQYF. CDR3 DNA sequence: TGTGCCACCAGCAGAGATAGGGAGGCAGGGAACTACGAGCAGTACTTC.

This clone was observed once. The V call is TRBV6-5, the J call TRBJ2-7; 8 bases match TRBD1. V was pared by 6 bases and J by 4 bases, with 8 bases of the junction left unmatched. CDR1 is MNHEY, CDR2 SVGAGI, per germline. The CDR3 is 14 residues long. The CDR3 nucleotides read TGTGCCAGCAGCTATGCGGGACAGGAGTACGAGCAGTACTTC. It encodes CASSYAGQEYEQYF.

This clone was recorded once. The gene calls are TRBV7-8 and TRBJ1-5; TRBD1 matches at 7 bases. The CDR3 is made up of 15 amino acids. Germline V gives CDR1 SGHVS, CDR2 FQNEAQ. V was pared by 5 bases and J by 4 bases, with 8 bases of the junction left unmatched. Here the CDR3 reads CASSPRDSSNQPQHF. The CDR3 nucleotides are TGTGCCAGCAGCCCGAGGGACAGCTCTAATCAGCCCCAGCATTTT.

This clone was seen only once. The chain carries TRBV11-2 and TRBJ2-1; TRBD2 agrees at 7 bases. CDR1 SGHAT and CDR2 FQNNGV come from the germline V gene. J lost 1 base, V lost 1 base, and 4 bases had no gene match. This CDR3 is built from 16 residues. In DNA, the CDR3 is TGTGCCAGCAGCTTAGTCGGGACTATTTCCTACAATGAGCAGTTCTTC. Protein product: CASSLVGTISYNEQFF.

This clone has more than one count but fewer than ten. The chain carries TRBV4-1 and TRBJ1-4, with TRBD1 identical over 7 bases. V gave up 4 bases and J gave up 3 bases; unmatched junction bases: 8. This CDR3 is built from 16 residues. Germline values: CDR1 MGHRA, CDR2 YSYEKL. The CDR3 nucleotides are TGCGCCAGCAGCCCAGGGGGGATAAATTCTAATGAAAAACTGTTTTTT. Protein product: CASSPGGINSNEKLFF.

This chain joins TRBV10-3 and TRBJ2-5; maybe TRBD2 (6 bases). V dropped 4 bases and J dropped 6 bases, with 15 bases sitting between them. This CDR3 has 14 residues. Germline assignment: CDR1 ENHRY and CDR2 SYGVKD. The CDR3 coding sequence is TGTGCCATCAGTGCTAGCGCCACAGACAAGACCCAGTACTTC. This translates into CAISASATDKTQYF.

V and J are TRBV28 and TRBJ2-1, with 12 positions matching TRBD2. Germline V gene data show CDR1 as MDHEN and CDR2 as SYDVKM. The CDR3 covers 16 residues. V was pared by 5 bases and J by 5 bases, with 7 bases of the junction left unmatched. The CDR3 DNA reads as TGTGCCAGCAGTCGGAGACTAGCGGGAGTGGACAATGAGCAGTTCTTC. Its protein is CASSRRLAGVDNEQFF.

J is TRBJ2-3 and V is TRBV7-8, with TRBD1 identical over 7 bases. The CDR3 is made up of 15 amino acids. Germline assignment: CDR1 SGHVS and CDR2 FQNEAQ. The junction had 10 bases not matched to a gene; V was cut back by 6 bases and J by 4 bases. The CDR3 sequence is CASSPRQGSPDTQYF. The DNA of the CDR3 is TGTGCCAGCAGTCCCCGACAGGGCTCACCAGATACGCAGTATTTT.

The V gene is TRBV2, the J gene TRBJ1-4, with D possibly TRBD1 on 5 matching bases. The V gene's germline CDR1 is SNHLY and CDR2 FYNNEI. Trimming shortened V by 4 bases and J by 8 bases, and 14 bases separated the two germline ends. The CDR3 spans 14 residues. Here the CDR3 reads CASSVQGTWEKLFF. The CDR3 nucleotides are TGTGCCAGCAGTGTCCAGGGAACTTGGGAAAAACTGTTTTTT.

This chain connects TRBV18 to TRBJ1-6; D not certain. Trimming stripped 6 bases from V and 0 bases from J, with 12 bases between. Germline V gene sequence: CDR1 KGHSH, CDR2 LQKENI. This CDR3 has 16 residues. Here the CDR3 reads CASSQYLSSYNSPLHF. CDR3 DNA sequence: TGTGCCAGCTCGCAATATCTGAGCTCCTATAATTCACCCCTCCACTTT.

The rearrangement links TRBV11-2 to TRBJ2-1; 8 positions match TRBD2. Unmatched junction bases numbered 3, after V lost 1 base and J lost 4 bases. CDR3 length: 15 residues. Germline V gene lookup returns CDR1 SGHAT and CDR2 FQNNGV. The DNA for the CDR3 is TGTGCCAGCAGCTTAGTAGCGGGACAATACAATGAGCAGTTCTTC. It translates to CASSLVAGQYNEQFF.

The rearrangement joins TRBV7-2 to TRBJ1-3; possible D gene TRBD1, 6 bases. The germline gives CDR1 SGHTA, CDR2 FQGNSA. Trimming left V 0 bases short and J 2 bases short, with 14 bases between. CDR3 size: 17 residues. The CDR3 here is CASSLARWQGTGNTIYF. CDR3 in DNA: TGTGCCAGCAGCTTAGCGCGCTGGCAGGGGACTGGAAACACCATATATTTT.

This chain links TRBV11-2 with TRBJ1-3; D possibly corresponds to TRBD1 (5 bases). Germline lookup yields CDR1 SGHAT and CDR2 FQNNGV. The CDR3 spans 15 residues. V was shortened by 8 bases and J by 4 bases, with 18 bases between the two germline ends. For the CDR3, the DNA is TGTGCCAGCCGGAGCGTTGGGGGGGTCGGAAACACCATATATTTT. This codes for CASRSVGGVGNTIYF. Supplemented by reference TRBV11-2 and TRBJ1-3, the full variable domain reads EAGVAQSPRYKIIEKRQSVAFWCNPISGHATLYWYQQILGQGPKLLIQFQNNGVVDDSQLPKDRFSAERLKGVDSTLKIQPAKLEDSAVYLCASRSVGGVGNTIYFGEGSWLTVV.

The rearrangement joins TRBV11-2 to TRBJ1-2; 8 nucleotides agree with TRBD1. Germline CDR1 and CDR2: SGHAT and FQNNGV. This CDR3 contains 15 residues. Germline trimming cut 1 base from V and 7 bases from J; bases unmatched to any gene: 8. CDR3 residues: CASSLVPDRASGYTF. CDR3 nucleotides: TGTGCCAGCAGCTTAGTCCCGGACAGGGCGAGTGGCTACACCTTC.

V usage is TRBV28 and J usage is TRBJ1-1; D is undetermined. Trimming pared 7 bases from V and 1 base from J, leaving 7 bases between. CDR3 length: 12 residues. CDR1 MDHEN and CDR2 SYDVKM come from the germline V gene. The CDR3 here is CASNTPNTEAFF. The CDR3 nucleotides are TGTGCCAGCAACACACCGAACACTGAAGCTTTCTTT.

The V gene is TRBV7-2, the J gene TRBJ1-6; TRBD1 is a possible D gene (6 bases). Germline assignment: CDR1 SGHTA and CDR2 FQGNSA. The CDR3 has 17 residues. Trimming removed 5 bases at V and 3 bases at J, with 17 bases between. CDR3 in DNA: TGTGCCAGCAGCCACCCCTTACAGGGCTACTATAATTCACCCCTCCACTTT. Its protein product is CASSHPLQGYYNSPLHF.

J is TRBJ2-3 and V is TRBV10-2; 10 nucleotides line up with TRBD2. The germline CDR1 and CDR2 sequences are WSHSY and SAAADI. This CDR3 has 15 amino acids. Losses at the gene ends were 10 bases for V and 1 base for J; bases not matched to a gene: 8. The CDR3 protein is CAIRRGTSGTDTQYF. The CDR3 DNA reads as TGCGCCATCCGTAGGGGGACTAGCGGCACAGATACGCAGTATTTT.